A single sample gave rise to the 21 T cell receptor beta chains below, sequenced in a study of blood T cell repertoires in COVID-19. TCRdb's table, derived via immunoSEQ multiplex PCR, lists solely in-frame clones and lacks some. Counted here are about 240,000 clones, 70% to 90% occurring once; the ten biggest clones make up around 6.5%. Specimen: peripheral blood. The receptors originated from a woman between 55 and 75 years old with active or convalescent COVID-19.

J is TRBJ1-1 and V is TRBV29-1, with D tentatively TRBD1 (5 bases). Trimming took 7 bases from V and 4 from J, leaving 13 bases between them. The CDR3 runs to 12 residues. Germline CDR1 and CDR2: SQVTM and ANQGSEA. CDR3: CSARMGPTEAFF. CDR3 DNA: TGCAGCGCTCGGATGGGGCCCACTGAAGCTTTCTTT.

The rearrangement joins TRBV5-1 to TRBJ1-6; TRBD1 might be the D (6 bases). Germline V gene sequence: CDR1 SGHRS, CDR2 YFSETQ. V was clipped by 4 bases and J by 5 bases, with 13 bases between them. The CDR3 length is 15 residues. The CDR3 loop reads CASSQDSADNSPLHF. CDR3 DNA: TGCGCCAGCAGCCAGGACAGCGCCGATAATTCACCCCTCCACTTT.

This sequence joins TRBV6-5 and TRBJ1-2; D might be TRBD1 (6 bases). Germline CDR1 and CDR2: MNHEY and SVGAGI. Trimming stripped 7 bases from V and 4 bases from J, with 13 bases between. This CDR3 comprises 13 residues. CDR3: CASKRGAGYGYTF. The CDR3 bases are TGTGCCAGCAAACGGGGGGCTGGCTATGGCTACACCTTC.

The chain has TRBV2 and TRBJ1-1; possible D gene TRBD1, 5 bases. Germline assignment: CDR1 SNHLY and CDR2 FYNNEI. This CDR3 region has 15 residues. V lost 6 bases, J lost 6 bases, and 20 bases lay in between. In DNA form, the CDR3 reads TGTGCCAGCAGACCCCAGGGCGCTGTCTCCTCTGAAGCTTTCTTT. Its protein product is CASRPQGAVSSEAFF.

This chain links TRBV7-9 with TRBJ2-6; D unresolved. With 7 bases removed from V and 0 bases from J, the gap between germline ends came to 4 bases. Per the germline V gene, CDR1 is SEHNR and CDR2 is FQNEAQ (reference sequence). The CDR3 sequence is 13 residues long. The CDR3, as DNA: TGTGCCAGCATCGTCTCTGGGGCCAACGTCCTGACTTTC. This sequence encodes CASIVSGANVLTF. The whole variable domain, remainder taken from reference TRBV7-9 and TRBJ2-6, is DTGVSQNPRHKITKRGQNVTFRCDPISEHNRLYWYRQTLGQGPEFLTYFQNEAQLEKSRLLSDRFSAERPKGSFSTLEIQRTEQGDSAMYLCASIVSGANVLTFGAGSRLTVL.

The chain uses TRBV6-5 and TRBJ1-4; D gene uncertain. The CDR3 is made up of 14 amino acids. Germline V gene lookup returns CDR1 MNHEY and CDR2 SVGAGI. The V end lost 7 bases, the J end lost 0 bases, and 9 bases lay between the germline ends. The CDR3 spells CASTPGATNEKLFF. The CDR3 bases are TGTGCCAGCACCCCGGGAGCAACTAATGAAAAACTGTTTTTT.

This clone was seen just once. This chain links TRBV7-9 with TRBJ1-1, with 7 bases identical to TRBD1. This CDR3 region has 17 residues. Germline CDR1 and CDR2: SEHNR and FQNEAQ (reference sequence). V shed 5 bases and J 0 bases; nucleotides not matched to a gene: 12. The CDR3: CASSERSGQHMNTEAFF. The CDR3 DNA reads TGTGCCAGCAGCGAGAGGTCGGGACAGCACATGAACACTGAAGCTTTCTTT.

This chain uses TRBV7-8 with TRBJ2-2; 8 bases map to TRBD2. The germline V gene encodes CDR1 SGHVS and CDR2 FQNEAQ. CDR3 length: 17 residues. Germline trimming cut 6 bases from V and 1 base from J; bases unmatched to any gene: 10. The CDR3 region is CASRGGQAGVNTGELFF. The CDR3 DNA sequence: TGTGCCAGCAGAGGGGGTCAAGCGGGGGTGAACACCGGGGAGCTGTTTTTT.

The CDR3 nucleotides read TGTGCCAGCAGCTTGGCGGGTCAGCCCCAGCATTTT. Translation gives CASSLAGQPQHF. The chain recombines TRBV7-2 with TRBJ1-5; no reliable D call. Germline V gives CDR1 SGHTA, CDR2 FQGNSA. CDR3 length equals 12 residues. Trimming removed 3 bases at V and 6 bases at J, with 6 bases between.

The chain uses TRBV10-3 and TRBJ2-1; 13 nucleotides match TRBD2. CDR3 length equals 15 residues. Germline V lookup: CDR1 ENHRY, CDR2 SYGVKD. J gave up 8 bases and V 7 bases, and 8 bases lay outside the gene matches. The DNA for the CDR3 is TGTGCCATCACCCCCGGGACTAGCGGGAAGTATGAGCAGTTCTTC. It translates to CAITPGTSGKYEQFF.

The V call is TRBV7-9, the J call TRBJ2-2; D is uncertain. CDR1 SEHNR and CDR2 FQNEAQ come from the germline V gene (reference sequence). The CDR3 is made up of 12 amino acids. The V gene lost 5 bases and the J gene lost 10 bases, with 11 bases spanning the gap. The chain's CDR3 is CASSPILMELFF. The CDR3 DNA sequence: TGTGCCAGCAGCCCAATTCTAATGGAGCTGTTTTTT.

The chain links TRBV5-1 to TRBJ1-4; TRBD1 aligns across 9 bases. This CDR3 comprises 15 residues. Germline lookup yields CDR1 SGHRS and CDR2 YFSETQ. J was trimmed by 8 bases and V by 0 bases; bases with no gene match: 5. CDR3 DNA sequence: TGCGCCAGCAGCTTGGCTGGGACAGGGAGAGAAAAACTGTTTTTT. This translates into CASSLAGTGREKLFF.

The chain uses TRBV5-1 and TRBJ2-1; 7 bases map to TRBD2. The CDR3 is made up of 16 amino acids. CDR1 and CDR2 (germline): SGHRS, YFSETQ. V gave up 1 base and J gave up 4 bases; unmatched junction bases: 8. CDR3 bases: TGCGCCAGCAGCTTGTCGGCTAGCGGTCAATACAATGAGCAGTTCTTC. It codes for CASSLSASGQYNEQFF.

The V call is TRBV10-3, the J call TRBJ2-4, with D maybe TRBD2 (5 bases). This CDR3 spans 13 amino acids. CDR1 and CDR2 (germline): ENHRY, SYGVKD. The ends were cut back, 3 bases at V and 8 bases at J, with 11 bases in the middle. This CDR3 is CAISDGVGDIQYF. The DNA of the CDR3 is TGTGCCATCAGTGATGGGGTGGGAGACATTCAGTACTTC.

This rearrangement joins TRBV19 to TRBJ1-2, with a possible D match to TRBD1 (6 bases). The ends were cut back, 6 bases at V and 1 base at J, with 15 bases in the middle. Germline CDR1 reads LNHDA; CDR2 reads SQIVND (reference sequence). The CDR3 loop spans 15 amino acids. CDR3 in DNA: TGTGCCAGTAGCCCGCAGGGGCTAGGTAACTATGGCTACACCTTC. Translation gives CASSPQGLGNYGYTF.

The gene calls are TRBV5-1 and TRBJ2-7, with a possible D match to TRBD1 (5 bases). Germline-derived CDR1 and CDR2 are SGHRS and YFSETQ. The V and J ends lost 4 bases and 2 bases respectively, with 19 bases between them. The CDR3 is made up of 16 amino acids. The CDR3 DNA reads as TGCGCCAGCAGCCTACAGGTTCAACCAGGCACCTACGAGCAGTACGTC. It yields the protein CASSLQVQPGTYEQYV.

V and J are TRBV18 and TRBJ1-5; D is possibly TRBD1 (6 bases). The V end was cut by 3 bases, the J end by 8 bases, with 14 bases between. In germline, CDR1 is KGHSH, CDR2 LQKENI. The CDR3 extends over 14 amino acids. The CDR3 DNA reads TGTGCCAGCTCACCGGGGCAGGGGTTGAAGCCCCAGCATTTT. Its protein product is CASSPGQGLKPQHF. The whole variable domain, filled in from reference TRBV18 and TRBJ1-5, reads NAGVMQNPRHLVRRRGQEARLRCSPMKGHSHVYWYRQLPEEGLKFMVYLQKENIIDESGMPKERFSAEFPKEGPSILRIQQVVRGDSAAYFCASSPGQGLKPQHFGDGTRLSIL.

The chain has TRBV14 and TRBJ2-7; no reliable D call. Trimming took 0 bases from V and 3 from J, leaving 6 bases between them. This CDR3 is 13 amino acids long. From germline, CDR1 is SGHDN and CDR2 FVKESK. Here the CDR3 reads CASSQDPGYEQYF. The CDR3 region has the DNA TGTGCCAGCAGCCAAGATCCGGGCTACGAGCAGTACTTC.

The J gene is TRBJ2-5, the V gene TRBV10-2; D gene ambiguous. The CDR3 is 17 residues long. Germline V CDR1 and CDR2: WSHSY, SAAADI. V was trimmed by 6 bases and J by 3 bases, leaving 23 bases between them. In DNA form, the CDR3 reads TGCGCCAGCAGCCCCGCCCGTACCCTATCATTTAAAGAGACCCAGTACTTC. Translated, it gives CASSPARTLSFKETQYF.

This clone was recorded only once. The chain links TRBV2 to TRBJ2-5, with D possibly matching TRBD2 (5 bases). Germline CDR1 is SNHLY and CDR2 is FYNNEI. Trimming removed 4 bases at V and 7 bases at J, with 16 bases between. The CDR3 is made up of 14 amino acids. CDR3 in DNA: TGTGCCAGCAGTGGAGTAGATAAACGGGGGACCCAGTACTTC. It codes for CASSGVDKRGTQYF.

This rearrangement joins TRBV28 to TRBJ1-6; 9 positions agree with TRBD1. The CDR3 sequence is 17 residues long. With 5 bases clipped from V and 8 bases from J, the junction kept 13 bases outside the gene matches. Germline CDR1 MDHEN, CDR2 SYDVKM. CDR3: CASSTRPGQGYHSPLHF. The DNA for the CDR3 is TGTGCCAGCAGTACGCGGCCGGGACAGGGTTATCATTCACCCCTCCACTTT.